This T cell receptor beta chain is drawn from a study of cytomegalovirus exposure and HLA in healthy donors. Germline CDR1 MGHRA, CDR2 YSYEKL. Trimming shortened V by 4 bases and J by 3 bases, and 13 bases separated the two germline ends. CDR3 length equals 14 residues. General observations from the study: TCR beta sequences reportedly predicted the HLA-A and HLA-B alleles of most subjects accurately.

The PCR had 60 Vbeta and 13 Jbeta primers. Sequenced by immunoSEQ multiplex PCR; TCRdb stores in-frame clones only, minus some. The sample gives under 300,000 clones, more than 55% of which show up once; under 3% is in the top ten. As to this clone: Its antigen remains unidentified.

The chain couples TRBV4-1 to TRBJ2-7; a possible D gene is TRBD2 (5 bases). The origin of this receptor is a female donor in good health and CMV-seronegative. The material sequenced was PBMCs. CDR3: CASSPSDFIYEQYF. In nucleotides, the CDR3 is TGCGCCAGCAGCCCCTCGGACTTTATCTACGAGCAGTACTTC.